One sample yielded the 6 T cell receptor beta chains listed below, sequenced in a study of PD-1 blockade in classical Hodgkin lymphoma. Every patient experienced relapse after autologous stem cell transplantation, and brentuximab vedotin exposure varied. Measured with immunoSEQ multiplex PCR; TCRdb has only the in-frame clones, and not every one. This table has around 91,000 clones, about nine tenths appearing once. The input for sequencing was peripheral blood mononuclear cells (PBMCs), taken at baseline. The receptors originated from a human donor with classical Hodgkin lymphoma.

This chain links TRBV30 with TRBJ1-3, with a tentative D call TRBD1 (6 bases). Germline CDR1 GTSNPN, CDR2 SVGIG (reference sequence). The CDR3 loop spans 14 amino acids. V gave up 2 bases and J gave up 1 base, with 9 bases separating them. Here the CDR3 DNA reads TGTGCCTGGAGTACAGGGTTATCTGGAAACACCATATATTTT. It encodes CAWSTGLSGNTIYF.

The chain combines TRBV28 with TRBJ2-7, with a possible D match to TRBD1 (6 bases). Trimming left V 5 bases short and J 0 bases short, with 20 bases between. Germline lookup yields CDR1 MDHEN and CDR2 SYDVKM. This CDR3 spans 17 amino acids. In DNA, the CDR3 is TGTGCCAGCAGTGAATGGAAGAACAGGGAAATCTCCTACGAGCAGTACTTC. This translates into CASSEWKNREISYEQYF.

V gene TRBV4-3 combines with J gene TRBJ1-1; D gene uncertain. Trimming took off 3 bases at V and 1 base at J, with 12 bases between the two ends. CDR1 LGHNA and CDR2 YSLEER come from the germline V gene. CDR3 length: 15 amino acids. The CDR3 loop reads CASSHEGRRNTEAFF. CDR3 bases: TGCGCCAGCAGCCACGAAGGACGTAGGAACACTGAAGCTTTCTTT.

The CDR3 nucleotides are TGTGCCAGCAGTAGGGGGGATGTGTCCTACAATGAGCAGTTCTTC. It translates to CASSRGDVSYNEQFF. This chain uses TRBV2 with TRBJ2-1, with D perhaps being TRBD1 or TRBD2 (6 bases each). CDR1 and CDR2 from the germline V gene are SNHLY and FYNNEI. V lost 5 bases, J lost 1 base, and 12 bases lay in between. This CDR3 is 15 amino acids long.

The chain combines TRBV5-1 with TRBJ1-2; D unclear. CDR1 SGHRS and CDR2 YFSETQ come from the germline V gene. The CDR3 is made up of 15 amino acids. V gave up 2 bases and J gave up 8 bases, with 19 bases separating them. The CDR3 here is CASSFVEADGRGYTF. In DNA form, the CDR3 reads TGCGCCAGCAGCTTTGTAGAGGCTGATGGGCGAGGCTACACCTTC.

The CDR3, as DNA: TGTGCCAGCAGCTTAAATAGGGGGAGCGCTGGAAACACCATATATTTT. Translation: CASSLNRGSAGNTIYF. V and J are TRBV11-2 and TRBJ1-3; D is possibly TRBD1 (6 bases). CDR1 is SGHAT and CDR2 is FQNNGV in the germline V gene. V gave up 2 bases and J gave up 2 bases, with 13 bases separating them. This CDR3 is built from 16 residues.